These T cell receptor beta chains were read from a single sample in a study of immune evolution from preneoplasia to lung adenocarcinoma. Generated by immunoSEQ multiplex PCR, the TCRdb table keeps only in-frame clones and is missing some. The sample lists around 10,000 clones; around 79% were seen once. Sequenced: FFPE minimally invasive lung adenocarcinoma tissue. All receptors come from a person aged 55 to 79 with lung adenocarcinoma. CDR3s include the opening cysteine and the closing phenylalanine or tryptophan. The D gene is left open where the match is weak. Only some rows state a clone size, as once, few, many or a class for expanded clones.

TRBV28	NA	TRBJ1-1	15	NA	TGTGCCAGCAAGGAGGTAGGGGGGGTGGGCACTGAAGCTTTCTTT	CASKEVGGVGTEAFF
TRBV6-5	NA	TRBJ2-7	15	TRBD2	TGTGCCAGCAGCGGACTAGCGGGAGGGCCAATCGAGCAGTACTTC	CASSGLAGGPIEQYF
TRBV11-3	NA	TRBJ1-1	16	NA	TGTGCCAGCAGCCGGGGGGACGGACGATTTAGGACTGAAGCTTTCTTT	CASSRGDGRFRTEAFF
TRBV4-1	once	TRBJ2-7	16	TRBD2	TGCGCCAGCAGCCTCGGTAGCGGGGAGAGCTCCTACGAGCAGTACTTC	CASSLGSGESSYEQYF
TRBV7-3	NA	TRBJ1-2	16	TRBD1	TGTGCCAGCAGCTTAACAGGGGGCGCGGGGGAATATGGCTACACCTTC	CASSLTGGAGEYGYTF
TRBV9	NA	TRBJ2-2	17	TRBD2	TGTGCCAGCAGTCGTACCGGGACTAGCGGGACCACCGGGGAGCTGTTTTTT	CASSRTGTSGTTGELFF
TRBV2	NA	TRBJ2-5	14	NA	TGTGCCAGCAGTAGGTCGTCGGTCCAAGAGACCCAGTACTTC	CASSRSSVQETQYF
TRBV7-2	few	TRBJ1-3	14	NA	TGTGCCAGCAGCCCAGGCCTCTCTGGAAACACCATATATTTT	CASSPGLSGNTIYF
TRBV29-1	NA	TRBJ1-2	10	NA	TGCAGCGTTGAAGGCTATGGCTACACCTTC	CSVEGYGYTF
TRBV5-4	once	TRBJ2-2	12	NA	TGTGCCAGCAGCTTGGCTGACGGGGAGCTGTTTTTT	CASSLADGELFF
TRBV6-5	NA	TRBJ1-2	12	NA	TGTGCCAGCAGAACCGGGAGTTTGATCTACACCTTC	CASRTGSLIYTF